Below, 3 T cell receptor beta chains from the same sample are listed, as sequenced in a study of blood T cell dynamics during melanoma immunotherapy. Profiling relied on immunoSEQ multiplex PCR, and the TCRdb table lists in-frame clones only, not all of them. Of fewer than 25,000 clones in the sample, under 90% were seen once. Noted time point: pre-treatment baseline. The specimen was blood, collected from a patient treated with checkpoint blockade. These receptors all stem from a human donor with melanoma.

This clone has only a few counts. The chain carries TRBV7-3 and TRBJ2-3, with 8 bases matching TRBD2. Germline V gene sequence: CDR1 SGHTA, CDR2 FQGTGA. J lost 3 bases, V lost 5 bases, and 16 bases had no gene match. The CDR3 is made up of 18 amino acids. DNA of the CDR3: TGTGCCAGCAGCCTCACGGGTTTAGCGGGACTATCGACAGATACGCAGTATTTT. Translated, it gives CASSLTGLAGLSTDTQYF.

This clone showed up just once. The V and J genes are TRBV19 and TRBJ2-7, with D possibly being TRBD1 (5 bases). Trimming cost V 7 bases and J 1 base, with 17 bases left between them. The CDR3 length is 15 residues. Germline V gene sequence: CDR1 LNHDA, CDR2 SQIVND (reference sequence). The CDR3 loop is CASKGQGQLSYEQYF. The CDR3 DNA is TGTGCCAGTAAAGGGCAGGGTCAACTATCCTACGAGCAGTACTTC.

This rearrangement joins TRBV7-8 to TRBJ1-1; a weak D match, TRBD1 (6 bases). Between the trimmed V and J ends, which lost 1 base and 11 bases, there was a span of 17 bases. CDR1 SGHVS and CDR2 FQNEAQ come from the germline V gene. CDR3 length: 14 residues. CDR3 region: CASSLDLGHPAAFF. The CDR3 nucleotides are TGTGCCAGCAGCTTAGATTTGGGACACCCGGCCGCTTTCTTT.